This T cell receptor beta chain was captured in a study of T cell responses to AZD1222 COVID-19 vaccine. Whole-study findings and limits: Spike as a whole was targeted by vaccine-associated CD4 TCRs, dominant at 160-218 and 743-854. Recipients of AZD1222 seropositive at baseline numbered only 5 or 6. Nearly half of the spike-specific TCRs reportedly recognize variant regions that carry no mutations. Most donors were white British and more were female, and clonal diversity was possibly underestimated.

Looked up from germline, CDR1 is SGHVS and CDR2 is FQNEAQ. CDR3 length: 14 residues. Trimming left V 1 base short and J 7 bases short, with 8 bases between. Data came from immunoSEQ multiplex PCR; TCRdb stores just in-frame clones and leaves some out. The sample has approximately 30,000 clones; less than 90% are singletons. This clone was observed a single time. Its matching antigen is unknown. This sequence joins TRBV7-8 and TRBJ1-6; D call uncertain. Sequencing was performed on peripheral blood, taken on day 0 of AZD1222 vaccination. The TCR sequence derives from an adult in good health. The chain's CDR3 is CASSLGASNSPLHF. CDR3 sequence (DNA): TGTGCCAGCAGCTTAGGCGCCTCAAATTCACCCCTCCACTTT.